Listed below are T cell receptor beta chains from one sample, sequenced in a study of T cell repertoires in cytomegalovirus infection. Antigens for these TCRs are unknown. TCRdb reanalysed the reads using MiXCR and keeps one entry per CDR3 protein. The table records about 920,000 distinct CDR3 sequences, 31% of them present only once. The sample was cultured CD8+ T cells from PBMCs, taken from culture after CMV antigen stimulation. Receptors were obtained from a human donor in good health (CMV status not recorded). Some clones in this sample may be carry-over from other donors' samples. Each CDR3 is given with its conserved first and last residue. A D gene is named only where the DNA matches it firmly. Some rows mark clone size as missing; the rest say once, few, many or name a class of expanded clone.

D gene	V gene	clone size	J gene	CDR3 DNA	CDR3 protein
NA	TRBV7-2	NA	TRBJ2-2	TGTGCCAGCAGCTTAATGATATCAGGGGTGAGCAACACCGGGGAGCTGTTTTTT	CASSLMISGVSNTGELFF
NA	TRBV27	NA	TRBJ1-1	TGTGCCAGCAGTTTATCCTCAGCCGAAGTGAACACTGAAGCTTTCTTT	CASSLSSAEVNTEAFF
TRBD1	TRBV6-2/TRBV6-3	NA	TRBJ1-6	TGTGCCAGCAGCTGGACAGGGGGCGAATCACCCCTCCACTTT	CASSWTGGESPLHF
NA	TRBV4-2	NA	TRBJ1-4	TGTGCCAGCAGCCAAGGCCGGACCCAGAGTGAAAAACTGTTTTTT	CASSQGRTQSEKLFF
NA	TRBV7-9	few	TRBJ1-1	TGTGCCAGCAGCTTGAAAGGGAGTAGGTTCGTCGAAGCTTTCTTT	CASSLKGSRFVEAFF
NA	TRBV27	few	TRBJ2-5	TGTGCCAGCAGGGGGGACCGCCGTGCCCAATACTTC	CASRGDRRAQYF
TRBD2	TRBV6-2/TRBV6-3	NA	TRBJ2-1	TGTGCCAGCAGTCGCCAGGGACTAGCGGGGGACAATGAGCAGTTCTTC	CASSRQGLAGDNEQFF
NA	TRBV7-2	NA	TRBJ2-2	TGTACCAGCAGCTTAGAGGTGGCTATTTTACGGTTAAAAGGGGAGCTGTTTTTT	CTSSLEVAILRLKGELFF
NA	TRBV7-2	many	TRBJ2-1	TGTGCCAGCAGCTTAGGTTACTACAATGAGCAGTTCTTC	CASSLGYYNEQFF
TRBD2	TRBV7-2	many	TRBJ2-7	TGTGCCAGCAGCTTAGTCGGGGGGGGGAAGTACGAGCAGTACTTC	CASSLVGGGKYEQYF
NA	TRBV4-2	few	TRBJ1-1	TGTGCCAGCAGCCATGTCACTGGGGTTACTGAAGCTTTCTTT	CASSHVTGVTEAFF
TRBD1	TRBV19	few	TRBJ1-6	TGTGCCACCTGGACAGGCTGGAATTCACCCCTCCACTTT	CATWTGWNSPLHF
TRBD1	TRBV5-5	NA	TRBJ2-5	TGTGCCAGCAGCTTAGACGGGACAGGGCTTTGGGAGACCCAGTACTTC	CASSLDGTGLWETQYF
NA	TRBV6-4	NA	TRBJ2-1	TGTGCCAGCAGTGACTCAGGGCTCTCTGAGCAGTTCTTC	CASSDSGLSEQFF
NA	TRBV24-1	NA	TRBJ1-5	TGTGCCACCAGTGACCAGACAGCTAGCAATCAGCCCCAGCATTTT	CATSDQTASNQPQHF